These T cell receptor beta chains were read from a single sample in a study of blood T cell repertoires in COVID-19. TCRdb keeps only in-frame clones here, not all; method: immunoSEQ multiplex PCR. The data hold about 100,000 clones, with 80% to 90% observed a single time. Sequenced: peripheral blood. All receptors derive from a man at least 80 years old with active or convalescent COVID-19. The CDR3 runs from the conserved cysteine through the conserved F or W. The D gene is left open where the match is weak. For some rows the clone size is stated as once, few or many, or as a class when expanded; others skip it.

size: -; V: TRBV5-1; D: TRBD1; J: TRBJ1-1; DNA: TGCGCCAGCAGCTTGGACAGGGGGAACACTGAAGCTTTCTTT; CDR3: CASSLDRGNTEAFF
size: -; V: TRBV19; D: TRBD2; J: TRBJ2-1; DNA: TGTGCCAGTAGTAGCTTCTCGGGGGGGGTCTACAATGAGCAGTTCTTC; CDR3: CASSSFSGGVYNEQFF
size: few; V: TRBV6-2/TRBV6-3; D: TRBD1; J: TRBJ1-1; DNA: TGTGCCAGCAGTTTGGGACAGGGGTATAGTGAAGCTTTCTTT; CDR3: CASSLGQGYSEAFF
size: -; V: TRBV7-9; D: TRBD2; J: TRBJ2-3; DNA: TGTGCCAGCAGCTTAGCAGCCGAGACTAGCGGGAGGTTCCCCCATACGCAGTATTTT; CDR3: CASSLAAETSGRFPHTQYF
size: many; V: TRBV4-1; D: -; J: TRBJ1-3; DNA: TGCGCCAGCAGCCCGATTCCAGTCTCTGGAAACACCATATATTTT; CDR3: CASSPIPVSGNTIYF
size: once; V: TRBV7-2; D: -; J: TRBJ1-1; DNA: TGTGCCAGCAGCCCTAGCCGATGGAACACTGAAGCTTTCTTT; CDR3: CASSPSRWNTEAFF
size: -; V: TRBV28; D: -; J: TRBJ2-7; DNA: TGTGCCAGCAGTTCCACAGGGTTGTCCTTTTACGAGCAGTACTTC; CDR3: CASSSTGLSFYEQYF
size: few; V: TRBV11-2; D: -; J: TRBJ1-2; DNA: TGTGCCAGCAGACCAGTGGGGGGTCCGGGCTATGGCTACACCTTC; CDR3: CASRPVGGPGYGYTF
size: -; V: TRBV10-2; D: -; J: TRBJ1-4; DNA: TGCGCCAGCAGTGAAGGGCAGGGAGGGAATGAAAAACTGTTTTTT; CDR3: CASSEGQGGNEKLFF
size: -; V: TRBV6-2/TRBV6-3; D: TRBD2; J: TRBJ2-1; DNA: TGTGCCAGCAGTTACGCAACTAGCGGGGGGGCTTACAATGAGCAGTTCTTC; CDR3: CASSYATSGGAYNEQFF
size: -; V: TRBV7-3; D: -; J: TRBJ2-5; DNA: TGTGCCAGCAGCTTGGGCAGACAAGAGACCCAGTACTTC; CDR3: CASSLGRQETQYF
size: -; V: TRBV5-8; D: -; J: TRBJ2-7; DNA: TGTGCCAGCAGCTTGGTCCGGGGTCCCGAAACACTTCAGAGCTACGAGCAGTACTTC; CDR3: CASSLVRGPETLQSYEQYF
size: few; V: TRBV5-6; D: TRBD1; J: TRBJ2-7; DNA: TGTGCCAGCAGGAACAGGGGGCGAACCAACTCCTACGAGCAGTACTTC; CDR3: CASRNRGRTNSYEQYF
size: once; V: TRBV9; D: -; J: TRBJ2-3; DNA: TGTGCCAGCAGCGTATGGAGAAGCGGGAGCACAGATACGCAGTATTTT; CDR3: CASSVWRSGSTDTQYF
size: -; V: TRBV9; D: -; J: TRBJ2-5; DNA: TGTGCCAGCAGCGTAGAAGGACTACCCGCGGAAGAGACCCAGTACTTC; CDR3: CASSVEGLPAEETQYF
size: -; V: TRBV7-2; D: TRBD2; J: TRBJ2-1; DNA: TGTGCCAGCGGAGAAGCGGGAGGGGACAATGAGCAGTTCTTC; CDR3: CASGEAGGDNEQFF
size: -; V: TRBV29-1; D: -; J: TRBJ2-1; DNA: TGCAGCGTTGGGGGCGATAGCTCCTACAATGAGCAGTTCTTC; CDR3: CSVGGDSSYNEQFF
size: -; V: TRBV30; D: -; J: TRBJ1-5; DNA: TGTGCCTGGAGTGGGGACTCGTCTCAGCCCCAGCATTTT; CDR3: CAWSGDSSQPQHF
size: -; V: TRBV12-3/TRBV12-4; D: TRBD1; J: TRBJ1-2; DNA: TGTGCCAGCAGATTGACAGGGTCCCTTGGCTACACCTTC; CDR3: CASRLTGSLGYTF
size: -; V: TRBV18; D: TRBD1; J: TRBJ1-4; DNA: TGTGCCAGCTCGCAGACAGGGACATTCGCAACTAATGAAAAACTGTTTTTT; CDR3: CASSQTGTFATNEKLFF
size: -; V: TRBV10-3; D: -; J: TRBJ1-1; DNA: TGTGCCATCAGTGCTGGAGGATTGGACACTGAAGCTTTCTTT; CDR3: CAISAGGLDTEAFF
size: -; V: TRBV20-1; D: TRBD1; J: TRBJ1-5; DNA: TGCAGTGCTAGTCCGACAGGGGTTCAGCCCCAGCATTTT; CDR3: CSASPTGVQPQHF
size: -; V: TRBV12-3/TRBV12-4; D: -; J: TRBJ1-2; DNA: TGTGCCAGCAGCACGGGTTATGGCTACACCTTC; CDR3: CASSTGYGYTF
size: -; V: TRBV5-1; D: TRBD2; J: TRBJ2-5; DNA: TGCGCCAGCAGCTTGGCTAGCGGGGGAAAAGAGACCCAGTACTTC; CDR3: CASSLASGGKETQYF
size: -; V: TRBV5-1; D: TRBD1; J: TRBJ1-4; DNA: TGCGCCAGCAGCCCCCGCCCGGACAGGGGGTATGAAAAACTGTTTTTT; CDR3: CASSPRPDRGYEKLFF
size: -; V: TRBV4-2; D: -; J: TRBJ1-2; DNA: TGTGCCAGCAGCCAAGATAGCGGGGGCTTCTATGGCTACACCTTC; CDR3: CASSQDSGGFYGYTF
size: -; V: TRBV5-4; D: -; J: TRBJ2-5; DNA: TGTGCCAGCAGCTCAAAACAGGGTATCCAAGAGACCCAGTACTTC; CDR3: CASSSKQGIQETQYF
size: -; V: TRBV11-3; D: TRBD1; J: TRBJ1-1; DNA: TGTGCCAGCAGCCGTGGACAGGGAGTAAGGGTGAACACTGAAGCTTTCTTT; CDR3: CASSRGQGVRVNTEAFF
size: -; V: TRBV15; D: -; J: TRBJ2-7; DNA: TGTGCCACCAGCAGATCTTACGGCTACGAGCAGTACTTC; CDR3: CATSRSYGYEQYF
size: -; V: TRBV30; D: -; J: TRBJ2-7; DNA: TGTGCCTGGAGTGTACAGCTATCCTACGAGCAGTACTTC; CDR3: CAWSVQLSYEQYF
size: -; V: TRBV6-4; D: TRBD2; J: TRBJ2-3; DNA: TGTGCCAGCAGTGACTCATTACCGGGACTAGTTGTTTTGGATACGCAGTATTTT; CDR3: CASSDSLPGLVVLDTQYF
size: -; V: TRBV27; D: TRBD2; J: TRBJ2-1; DNA: TGTGCCAGCGGAACTAGCGGGCCGGGGTGGGGCTACAATGAGCAGTTCTTC; CDR3: CASGTSGPGWGYNEQFF
size: -; V: TRBV20-1; D: -; J: TRBJ2-2; DNA: TGCAGTGCTAGTTCCGACACCGGGGAGCTGTTTTTT; CDR3: CSASSDTGELFF
size: -; V: TRBV6-5; D: -; J: TRBJ2-7; DNA: TGTGCCAGCAGTCCCCAGGTGCGGTCCACTAAGGGCGGGCTCTTC; CDR3: CASSPQVRSTKGGLF
size: -; V: TRBV5-5; D: -; J: TRBJ1-6; DNA: TGTGCCAGCAGCTTGGTTGACGGGTCTAATTCACCCCTCCACTTT; CDR3: CASSLVDGSNSPLHF
size: -; V: TRBV7-9; D: TRBD2; J: TRBJ2-1; DNA: TGTGCCAGCAGCTCACGCAAAGCGGGGAGCGGAGTGTACAATGAGCAGTTCTTC; CDR3: CASSSRKAGSGVYNEQFF
size: -; V: TRBV5-1; D: TRBD2; J: TRBJ2-7; DNA: TGCGCCAGCAGCTGGAGCGGGAGGGCACCCTACGAGCAGTACTTC; CDR3: CASSWSGRAPYEQYF
size: -; V: TRBV18; D: -; J: TRBJ2-5; DNA: TGTGCCAGCTCACCACCAGAGGAGGAGACCCAGTACTTC; CDR3: CASSPPEEETQYF
size: -; V: TRBV5-1; D: -; J: TRBJ1-1; DNA: TGCGCCAGCAGCTTAACAGTTAGGAACACTGAAGCTTTCTTT; CDR3: CASSLTVRNTEAFF
size: -; V: TRBV7-2; D: -; J: TRBJ2-5; DNA: TGTGCCAGCAGCTTTTCGGGACAAGAGACCCAGTACTTC; CDR3: CASSFSGQETQYF
size: -; V: TRBV28; D: TRBD1; J: TRBJ1-1; DNA: TGTGCCAGCAGGACGACAGGGACAAACACTGAAGCTTTCTTT; CDR3: CASRTTGTNTEAFF
size: -; V: TRBV28; D: TRBD2; J: TRBJ2-1; DNA: TGTGCCAGCAGTTTAAGTGGACTAGGAGGTCTCAATGAGCAGTTCTTC; CDR3: CASSLSGLGGLNEQFF
size: -; V: TRBV9; D: -; J: TRBJ1-2; DNA: TGTGCCAGCAGTGGGTATTCCGGGTTAAACTATGGCTACACCTTC; CDR3: CASSGYSGLNYGYTF
size: -; V: TRBV24-1; D: TRBD1; J: TRBJ2-3; DNA: TGTGCCACCAGTGACCCGGGACAGGGCGGAGATACGCAGTATTTT; CDR3: CATSDPGQGGDTQYF
size: -; V: TRBV27; D: -; J: TRBJ2-5; DNA: TGTGCCAGCAGATTGTGGCCAGGGGATCAAGAGACCCAGTACTTC; CDR3: CASRLWPGDQETQYF
size: -; V: TRBV9; D: TRBD2; J: TRBJ2-1; DNA: TGTGCCAGCAGCGTAGCACAAGCGGGAGACAATGAGCAGTTCTTC; CDR3: CASSVAQAGDNEQFF
size: -; V: TRBV5-4; D: TRBD1; J: TRBJ2-4; DNA: TGTGCCAGCAGCTGGGACAGGGGTAAAAACATTCAGTACTTC; CDR3: CASSWDRGKNIQYF
size: -; V: TRBV28; D: -; J: TRBJ2-5; DNA: TGTGCCAGCAGTTTCGAGGAGGGGGCCAGTAGAGAGACCCAGTACTTC; CDR3: CASSFEEGASRETQYF
size: -; V: TRBV5-1; D: TRBD1; J: TRBJ1-1; DNA: TGCGCCAGCAGCGTAAAACAGGGGCCAGGGGCAGCTTTCTTT; CDR3: CASSVKQGPGAAFF
size: -; V: TRBV5-1; D: TRBD1; J: TRBJ1-2; DNA: TGCGCCAGCAGCTTGGCCGGGACAGGGGGTGGCTACACCTTC; CDR3: CASSLAGTGGGYTF
size: -; V: TRBV18; D: -; J: TRBJ2-4; DNA: TGTGCCAGCTCACCGGATCGAGGGTTCGACATTCAGTACTTC; CDR3: CASSPDRGFDIQYF
size: -; V: TRBV7-3; D: TRBD1; J: TRBJ2-1; DNA: TGTGCCAGCAGCTCCACAGGGGGCGCTCACAATGAGCAGTTCTTC; CDR3: CASSSTGGAHNEQFF
size: -; V: TRBV18; D: TRBD1; J: TRBJ2-7; DNA: TGTGCCAGCTCACTTTCTCCAATCTCGACAGGGAGCGAGCAGTACTTC; CDR3: CASSLSPISTGSEQYF